This T cell receptor beta chain appears in the sequencing data of a study of Ad26.COV2.S vaccination and SARS-CoV-2 variants. Treatment of the sample: over 15 received Ad26.COV2.S at low or high dose, single or two shots; a few received placebo; per-sample allocation not given. The samples date from day 63 after the first vaccine or placebo injection. CDR1 is MNHEY, CDR2 SMNVEV, per germline (reference sequence). V shed 8 bases and J 0 bases; nucleotides not matched to a gene: 9. This CDR3 has 15 residues. Assay: immunoSEQ multiplex PCR; the TCRdb copy retains only in-frame clones and omits some. The data show around 450,000 clones, 90% seen once.

The rearrangement uses TRBV27 and TRBJ2-7, with 8 bases fitting TRBD2. The TCR sequence derives from a person between 18 and 59 years old who received the Ad26.COV2.S COVID-19 vaccine or a placebo. The sample consisted of peripheral blood, taken in a trial of Ad26.COV2.S vaccine versus placebo. CDR3 DNA sequence: TGTGCCAGCGGACTAGCAGTGGGCTTCTCCTACGAGCAGTACTTC. Protein: CASGLAVGFSYEQYF.